The entry below describes one TCR beta chain. No antigen is known for it. The sample is drawn from a study of cytotoxic CD8 clonotypes in ibrutinib-treated CLL. Across the study: Response samples were obtained once patients had received a median 12 months of treatment, range 6 to 36. Mean productive templates were 255,043; mean productive rearrangements were 94,082. General study points: Patients had baseline clonality above age-matched healthy donors, and this clonality moved with circulating CD8+ T-cell counts. Under therapy, public clonotypes either contracted or stayed stable, and they were uncommon.

Profiling relied on immunoSEQ multiplex PCR, and the TCRdb table lists in-frame clones only, not all of them. The sample has about 330,000 clones, around 66% seen once. Per germline, CDR1 MGHRA and CDR2 YSYEKL. This CDR3 has 17 residues. Trimming pared 2 bases from V and 0 bases from J, leaving 14 bases between. This sample comprised PBMCs, obtained after 36 months of ibrutinib treatment. The source is a human donor with chronic lymphocytic leukemia. The chain couples TRBV4-1 to TRBJ2-4; D is possibly TRBD1 (5 bases). In DNA, the CDR3 is TGCGCCAGCAGCCAACCTTGGACACAGAAAGCCAAAAACATTCAGTACTTC. This codes for CASSQPWTQKAKNIQYF.